This T cell receptor (beta chain) was recorded in a study of T-cell reconstitution after alpha-beta-depleted transplantation in children. Study outcomes and limitations: Elevated TCRbeta diversity at day 60 was traced, in some patients, to surviving recipient T cells and thymic progenitors. In patients about two months after transplant, alpha-beta T cells reportedly arose from several hundred expanded graft clones. When one year had passed after transplant, most T-cell counts and diversity came from newly produced T cells.

Germline values: CDR1 SGHRS, CDR2 YFSETQ. Losses at the gene ends were 3 bases for V and 4 bases for J; bases not matched to a gene: 4. The CDR3 covers 15 residues. This clonotype was picked up many times. Its specificity is unknown. TCRbeta library preparation incorporated unique molecular identifiers. TCRdb re-called the PCR reads through MiXCR, storing one row per CDR3 protein. The profile covers about 400,000 distinct CDR3 sequences, with 15% to 20% appearing a single time and 25% to 30% taken by the ten largest. The genes are TRBV5-1 and TRBJ2-2, with TRBD2 matching over 9 bases. The TCR originated in a boy younger than two who had a stem cell transplant for Wiskott-Aldrich syndrome, so the T cells may come from the graft donor. The sample was PBMCs, mostly from graft donor cells, taken 360 days after TCRalphabeta/CD19-depleted stem cell transplant. The CDR3, as DNA: TGCGCCAGCAGCTGGGGACTAGCTAGCACCGGGGAGCTGTTTTTT. Translating it yields CASSWGLASTGELFF. The whole variable domain, filled in from reference TRBV5-1 and TRBJ2-2, reads KAGVTQTPRYLIKTRGQQVTLSCSPISGHRSVSWYQQTPGQGLQFLFEYFSETQRNKGNFPGRFSGRQFSNSRSEMNVSTLELGDSALYLCASSWGLASTGELFFGEGSRLTVL.